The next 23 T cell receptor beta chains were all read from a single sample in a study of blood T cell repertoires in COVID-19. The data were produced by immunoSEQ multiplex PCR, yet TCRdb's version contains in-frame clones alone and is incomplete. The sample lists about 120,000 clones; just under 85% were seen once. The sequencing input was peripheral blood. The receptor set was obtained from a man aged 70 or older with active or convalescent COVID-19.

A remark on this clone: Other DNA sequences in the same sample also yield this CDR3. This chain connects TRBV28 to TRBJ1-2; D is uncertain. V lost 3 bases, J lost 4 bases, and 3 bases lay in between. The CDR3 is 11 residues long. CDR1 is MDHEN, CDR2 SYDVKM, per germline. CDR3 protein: CASSFLYGYTF. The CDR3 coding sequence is TGTGCCAGCAGTTTCCTCTATGGCTACACCTTC.

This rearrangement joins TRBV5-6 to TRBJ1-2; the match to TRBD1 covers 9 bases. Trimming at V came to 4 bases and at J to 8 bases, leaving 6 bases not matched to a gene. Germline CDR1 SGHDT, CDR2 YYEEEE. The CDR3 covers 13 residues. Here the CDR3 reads CASSPDRGNGYTF. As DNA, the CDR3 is TGTGCCAGCAGCCCGGACAGGGGAAACGGCTACACCTTC.

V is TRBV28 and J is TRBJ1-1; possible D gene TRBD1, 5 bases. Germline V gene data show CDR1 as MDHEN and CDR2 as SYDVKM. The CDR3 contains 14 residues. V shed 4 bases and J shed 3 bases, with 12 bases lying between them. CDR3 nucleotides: TGTGCCAGCAGTTCCCAGGGTAAGGACACTGAAGCTTTCTTT. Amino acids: CASSSQGKDTEAFF.

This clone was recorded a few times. The CDR3 region has the DNA TGTGCCAGCAGTTTAAAAGGGGGATCCTACGAGCAGTACTTC. As protein: CASSLKGGSYEQYF. V is TRBV28 and J is TRBJ2-7; D might be TRBD1 (6 bases). Germline assignment: CDR1 MDHEN and CDR2 SYDVKM. V lost 2 bases, J lost 1 base, and 9 bases lay in between. This CDR3 is built from 14 residues.

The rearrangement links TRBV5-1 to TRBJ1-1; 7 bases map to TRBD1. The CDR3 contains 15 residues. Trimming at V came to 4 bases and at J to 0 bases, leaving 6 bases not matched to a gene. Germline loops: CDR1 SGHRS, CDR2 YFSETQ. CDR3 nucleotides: TGCGCCAGCAGCCAACAGGGGCGCATGAACACTGAAGCTTTCTTT. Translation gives CASSQQGRMNTEAFF.

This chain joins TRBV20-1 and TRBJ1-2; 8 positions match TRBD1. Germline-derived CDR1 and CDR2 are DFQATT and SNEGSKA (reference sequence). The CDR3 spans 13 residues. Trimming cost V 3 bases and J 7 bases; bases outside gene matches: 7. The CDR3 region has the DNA TGCAGTGCTAGTGGGACAGGAGAGGGTGGCTACACCTTC. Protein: CSASGTGEGGYTF.

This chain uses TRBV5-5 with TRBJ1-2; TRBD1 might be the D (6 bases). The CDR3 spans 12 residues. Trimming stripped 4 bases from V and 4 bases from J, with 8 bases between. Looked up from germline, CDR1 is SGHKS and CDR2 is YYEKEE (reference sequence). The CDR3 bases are TGTGCCAGCAGCCCGGACAGCTATGGCTACACCTTC. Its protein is CASSPDSYGYTF.

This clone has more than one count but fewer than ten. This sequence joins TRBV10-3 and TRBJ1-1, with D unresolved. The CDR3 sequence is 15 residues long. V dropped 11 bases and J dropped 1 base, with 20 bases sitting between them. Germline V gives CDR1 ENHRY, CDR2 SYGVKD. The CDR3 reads CASLDREGGNTEAFF. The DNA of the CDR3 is TGTGCCTCCCTAGACCGGGAGGGAGGGAACACTGAAGCTTTCTTT.

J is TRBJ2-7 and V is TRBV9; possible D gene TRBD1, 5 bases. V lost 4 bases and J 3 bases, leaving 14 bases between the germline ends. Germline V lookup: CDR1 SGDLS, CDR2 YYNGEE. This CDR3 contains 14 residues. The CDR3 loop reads CASSLDSTDYEQYF. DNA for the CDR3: TGTGCCAGCAGCCTAGACAGTACGGACTACGAGCAGTACTTC. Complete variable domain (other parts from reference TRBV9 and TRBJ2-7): DSGVTQTPKHLITATGQRVTLRCSPRSGDLSVYWYQQSLDQGLQFLIQYYNGEERAKGNILERFSAQQFPDLHSELNLSSLELGDSALYFCASSLDSTDYEQYFGPGTRLTVT.

CDR3 in DNA: TGTGCCAGCAGCTATGACAGGGGTGATGGAAACACCATATATTTT. Its translation: CASSYDRGDGNTIYF. This rearrangement joins TRBV5-4 to TRBJ1-3, with 8 bases aligning to TRBD1. The V segment lost 3 bases and the J segment 3 bases; nucleotides outside the gene matches: 5. Germline lookup yields CDR1 SGHNT and CDR2 YYREEE (reference sequence). The CDR3 covers 15 residues. Looking up the rest from reference TRBV5-4 and TRBJ1-3 gives the full variable domain: ETGVTQSPTHLIKTRGQQVTLRCSSQSGHNTVSWYQQALGQGPQFIFQYYREEENGRGNFPPRFSGLQFPNYSSELNVNALELDDSALYLCASSYDRGDGNTIYFGEGSWLTVV.

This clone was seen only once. The CDR3, as DNA: TGTGCCAGCAGTTCCCTGCGAGGCAAGGCCACTGAAGCTTTCTTT. Encoded protein: CASSSLRGKATEAFF. The chain carries TRBV11-2 and TRBJ1-1; no reliable D call. Trimming stripped 6 bases from V and 4 bases from J, with 18 bases between. The CDR3 is 15 amino acids. Germline CDR1 reads SGHAT; CDR2 reads FQNNGV. Drawing the rest from reference TRBV11-2 and TRBJ1-1, the complete variable domain is EAGVAQSPRYKIIEKRQSVAFWCNPISGHATLYWYQQILGQGPKLLIQFQNNGVVDDSQLPKDRFSAERLKGVDSTLKIQPAKLEDSAVYLCASSSLRGKATEAFFGQGTRLTVV.

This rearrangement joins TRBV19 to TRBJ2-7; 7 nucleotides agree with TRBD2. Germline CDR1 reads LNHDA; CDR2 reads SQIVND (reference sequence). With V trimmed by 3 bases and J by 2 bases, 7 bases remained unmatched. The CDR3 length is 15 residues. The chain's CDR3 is CASSIGAGKAYEQYF. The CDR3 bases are TGTGCCAGTAGTATTGGAGCGGGAAAGGCCTACGAGCAGTACTTC.

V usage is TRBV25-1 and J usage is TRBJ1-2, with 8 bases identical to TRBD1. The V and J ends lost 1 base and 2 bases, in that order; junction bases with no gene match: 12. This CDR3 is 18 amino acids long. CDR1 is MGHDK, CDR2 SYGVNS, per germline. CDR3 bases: TGTGCCAGCAGTGAATGGGGTGGGGATGACAGGGGCAACTATGGCTACACCTTC. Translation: CASSEWGGDDRGNYGYTF.

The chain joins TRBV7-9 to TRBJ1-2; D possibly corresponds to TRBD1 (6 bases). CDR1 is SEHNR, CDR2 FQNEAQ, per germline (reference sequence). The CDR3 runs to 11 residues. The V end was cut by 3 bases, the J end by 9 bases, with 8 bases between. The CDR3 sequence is CASSFRDSYTF. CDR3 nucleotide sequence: TGTGCCAGCAGCTTCCGGGACAGCTACACCTTC.

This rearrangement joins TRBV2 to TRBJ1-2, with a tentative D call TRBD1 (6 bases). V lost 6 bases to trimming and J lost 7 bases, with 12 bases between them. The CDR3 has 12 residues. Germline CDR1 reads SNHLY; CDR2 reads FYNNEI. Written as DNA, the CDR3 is TGTGCCAGCAGATCAGACAGGCCTGGCTACACCTTC. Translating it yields CASRSDRPGYTF.

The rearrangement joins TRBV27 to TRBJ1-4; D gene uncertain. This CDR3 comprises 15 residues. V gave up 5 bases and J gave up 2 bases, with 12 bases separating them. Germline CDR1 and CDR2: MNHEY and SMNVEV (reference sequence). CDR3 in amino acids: CASSPSRGTNEKLFF. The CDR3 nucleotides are TGTGCCAGCAGTCCCTCCCGAGGTACTAATGAAAAACTGTTTTTT.

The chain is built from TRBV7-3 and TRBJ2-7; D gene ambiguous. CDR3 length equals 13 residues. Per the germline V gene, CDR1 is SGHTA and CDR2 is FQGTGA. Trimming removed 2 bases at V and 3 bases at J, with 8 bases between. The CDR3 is CASSLGQLYEQYF. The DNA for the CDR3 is TGTGCCAGCAGCTTAGGGCAGCTCTACGAGCAGTACTTC.

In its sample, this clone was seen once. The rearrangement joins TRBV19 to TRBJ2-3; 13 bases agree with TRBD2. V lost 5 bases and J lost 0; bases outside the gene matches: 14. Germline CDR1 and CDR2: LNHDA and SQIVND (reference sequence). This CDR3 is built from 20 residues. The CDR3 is CASSVPGLAGFRRSTDTQYF. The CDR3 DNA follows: TGTGCCAGTAGTGTTCCGGGACTAGCGGGATTCCGGAGGAGCACAGATACGCAGTATTTT.

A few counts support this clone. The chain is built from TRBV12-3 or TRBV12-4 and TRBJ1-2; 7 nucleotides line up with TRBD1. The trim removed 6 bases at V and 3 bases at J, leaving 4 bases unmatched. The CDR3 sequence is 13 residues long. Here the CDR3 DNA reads TGTGCCAGCAGCGACGACAGGGACTATGGCTACACCTTC. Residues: CASSDDRDYGYTF.

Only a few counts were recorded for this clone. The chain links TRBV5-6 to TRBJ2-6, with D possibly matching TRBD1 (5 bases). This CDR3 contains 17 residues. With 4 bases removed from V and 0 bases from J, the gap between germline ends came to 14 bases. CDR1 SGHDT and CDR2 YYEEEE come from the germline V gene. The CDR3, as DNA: TGTGCCAGCAGCCTGCAGGGTTCCCTCTCTGGGGCCAACGTCCTGACTTTC. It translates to CASSLQGSLSGANVLTF.

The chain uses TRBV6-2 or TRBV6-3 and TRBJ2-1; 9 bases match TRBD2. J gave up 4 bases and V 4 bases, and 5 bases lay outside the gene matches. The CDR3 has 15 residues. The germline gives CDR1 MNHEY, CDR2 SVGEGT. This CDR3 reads CASSWTSAEYNEQFF. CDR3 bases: TGTGCCAGCAGTTGGACTAGCGCGGAGTACAATGAGCAGTTCTTC.

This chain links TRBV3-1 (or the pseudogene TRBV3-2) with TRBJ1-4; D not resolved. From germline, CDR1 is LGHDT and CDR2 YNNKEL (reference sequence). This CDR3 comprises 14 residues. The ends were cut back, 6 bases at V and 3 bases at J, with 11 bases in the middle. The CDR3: CASRLRGPNEKLFF. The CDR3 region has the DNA TGTGCCAGCAGGCTCAGAGGTCCTAATGAAAAACTGTTTTTT.

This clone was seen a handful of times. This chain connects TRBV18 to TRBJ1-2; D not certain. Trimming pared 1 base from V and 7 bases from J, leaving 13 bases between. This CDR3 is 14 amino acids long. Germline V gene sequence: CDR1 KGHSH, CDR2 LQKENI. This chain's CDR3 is CASSPQGEGSGYTF. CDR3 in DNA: TGTGCCAGCTCACCACAGGGCGAGGGTTCTGGCTACACCTTC.